Here is one T cell receptor beta chain with its context. Antigen unknown. The data belong to a study of blood T cells in healthy people across ages. Sample-barcoded 5' priming and a J-beta primer mix drove a second PCR of roughly 7 to 11 cycles. One entry per CDR3 protein results from TCRdb running MiXCR on the 5' RACE reads. Among hundreds of thousands of distinct CDR3 sequences listed, around two fifths were seen once. Study-wide points: Higher diversity, along with more naive CD4+ cells, distinguished long-lived donors from aged donors.

Ranging in age from about 6 to 100, the donors were healthy Caucasian individuals from Russia. The sequencing input was blood. The TCR sequence derives from an elderly man in good health.

CDR3 nucleotides: TGCAGTGCTACCCAGACAGGGGTAGATCAGCCCCAGCATTTT. Amino acid sequence: CSATQTGVDQPQHF. The chain recombines TRBV20-1 with TRBJ1-5, with TRBD1 matching over 8 bases. V lost 4 bases and J lost 5; bases outside the gene matches: 7. In germline, CDR1 is DFQATT, CDR2 SNEGSKA (reference sequence). This CDR3 has 14 residues.